This TCR beta chain comes out of a study of OX40 agonist ivuxolimab in advanced cancers. About the research overall: Earlier treatment with anti-PD-1, anti-PD-L1 or anti-CTLA-4 was permitted, and over 35% had received some.

Measured with immunoSEQ multiplex PCR; TCRdb has only the in-frame clones, and not every one. The table lists some 90,000 clones, about 94% of them singletons, with 1.1% in the top ten. The CDR3 sequence is 14 residues long. V shed 5 bases and J shed 5 bases, with 18 bases lying between them. CDR1 is SQVTM, CDR2 ANQGSEA, per germline. Blood specimens came from baseline, cycle 4 day 1, and cycle 7 day 1. The source of this sequence is an adult with an advanced solid tumor such as melanoma, head and neck, liver or kidney cancer. The sample was CD4+ or CD8+ T cells sorted from blood, taken in a trial of the OX40 agonist ivuxolimab. The rearrangement joins TRBV29-1 to TRBJ1-1; weak D call: TRBD1 (5 bases). CDR3 sequence (DNA): TGCAGCGTTTACCGGGGCGGGGTCGTGACTGAAGCTTTCTTT. Protein product: CSVYRGGVVTEAFF.